This T cell receptor beta chain was captured by sequencing in a study of blood T cell repertoires in COVID-19. The germline gives CDR1 KGHSH, CDR2 LQKENI. CDR3 length: 13 residues. Trimming pared 3 bases from V and 2 bases from J, leaving 6 bases between. Method: immunoSEQ multiplex PCR; TCRdb's copy keeps in-frame clones and lacks some. This table has under 150,000 clones, about 81% appearing once. This chain joins TRBV18 and TRBJ2-3, with D unclear. Sequencing input: peripheral blood. The source is a woman of 80 years or more with acute or convalescent COVID-19. CDR3 in amino acids: CASSPQVTDTQYF. Here the CDR3 DNA reads TGTGCCAGCTCACCGCAGGTCACAGATACGCAGTATTTT.